Following are 20 T cell receptor beta chains from one sample sequenced in a study of CD8 T cells in Susac syndrome. Random-hexamer reverse transcription was applied to roughly 0.5 to 1 ug RNA. TCRdb reprocessed the immunoSEQ multiplex PCR reads with MiXCR, giving one entry per CDR3 protein. Among some 200,000 distinct CDR3 sequences listed, roughly 90% were seen once. The sequenced sample consisted of CD4+ T cells from PBMCs. The receptors were gathered from a human donor with Susac syndrome.

This rearrangement joins TRBV28 to TRBJ2-3; D possibly matches TRBD1 or TRBD2 (5 bases each). The CDR3 totals 16 residues. CDR1 MDHEN and CDR2 SYDVKM come from the germline V gene. The V and J ends lost 5 bases and 10 bases respectively, with 25 bases between them. The CDR3, as DNA: TGTGCCAGCAGTACAACCGGGGCTGAAAGTTTAGGTGCGCAGTATTTT. It codes for CASSTTGAESLGAQYF.

The chain links TRBV11-2 to TRBJ1-4; D unclear. The CDR3 has 15 residues. The ends were cut back, 8 bases at V and 7 bases at J, with 20 bases in the middle. CDR1 is SGHAT, CDR2 FQNNGV, per germline. This chain's CDR3 is CASALEYQRGEKLFF. CDR3 DNA sequence: TGTGCCAGCGCATTGGAATATCAACGCGGTGAAAAACTGTTTTTT.

This clonotype was seen a single time. The chain joins TRBV7-2 to TRBJ1-5; D possibly corresponds to TRBD1 (6 bases). The CDR3 is 16 residues long. Germline V CDR1 and CDR2: SGHTA, FQGNSA. V was trimmed by 2 bases and J by 3 bases, leaving 14 bases between them. The CDR3 bases are TGTGCCAGCAGCTTACTGTCAGGGGCCAACAATCAGCCCCAGCATTTT. This gives the protein CASSLLSGANNQPQHF.

This chain links TRBV28 with TRBJ2-1; possible D gene TRBD2, 5 bases. Germline loops: CDR1 MDHEN, CDR2 SYDVKM. Trimming stripped 7 bases from V and 9 bases from J, with 19 bases between. The CDR3 spans 14 residues. CDR3 DNA sequence: TGTGCCAGCACCCAACAAGGAGGAGTCCCTGAGCAGTTCTTC. Its protein product is CASTQQGGVPEQFF.

The genes are TRBV28 and TRBJ1-4; TRBD1 matches 10 bases. The CDR3 has 15 residues. V was clipped by 2 bases and J by 5 bases; unmatched bases: 2. Germline-derived CDR1 and CDR2 are MDHEN and SYDVKM. The DNA for the CDR3 is TGTGCCAGCAGTTTACCGGGACAGGGGAATGAAAAACTGTTTTTT. Translated: CASSLPGQGNEKLFF.

V gene TRBV12-3 or TRBV12-4 combines with J gene TRBJ2-1, with D possibly being TRBD1 (5 bases). Trimming pared 6 bases from V and 4 bases from J, leaving 16 bases between. The CDR3 totals 15 residues. The DNA of the CDR3 is TGTGCCAGCAGCCCGGGCAGGGAACTTTACAATGAGCAGTTCTTC. Its protein product is CASSPGRELYNEQFF.

This chain joins TRBV20-1 and TRBJ2-1, with D perhaps being TRBD1 or TRBD2 (5 bases each). Germline V gene lookup returns CDR1 DFQATT and CDR2 SNEGSKA (reference sequence). The V gene lost 2 bases and the J gene lost 0 bases, with 11 bases spanning the gap. The CDR3 is 15 residues long. CDR3 protein: CSARRGESSYNEQFF. The CDR3 DNA reads TGCAGTGCTAGAAGAGGGGAGAGCTCCTACAATGAGCAGTTCTTC.

V is TRBV12-3 or TRBV12-4 and J is TRBJ1-4, with no clear D. The germline V and J ends were trimmed by 6 bases and 0 bases, with 8 bases remaining between them. The CDR3 totals 14 residues. The DNA for the CDR3 is TGTGCCAGCAGACAAGAAGCAACTAATGAAAAACTGTTTTTT. Translation: CASRQEATNEKLFF.

The chain joins TRBV28 to TRBJ2-7, with TRBD2 matching over 7 bases. The CDR3 spans 15 residues. Germline V gene lookup returns CDR1 MDHEN and CDR2 SYDVKM. V was clipped by 6 bases and J by 5 bases; unmatched bases: 13. The CDR3 sequence: CASSGSSAREDEQYF. The CDR3 DNA follows: TGTGCCAGCAGCGGGAGTTCTGCTCGGGAGGACGAGCAGTACTTC.

The table lists this clonotype with a few counts. This chain joins TRBV18 and TRBJ2-7; D not resolved. This CDR3 is built from 12 residues. Germline lookup yields CDR1 KGHSH and CDR2 LQKENI. V dropped 8 bases and J dropped 1 base, with 9 bases sitting between them. CDR3 nucleotide sequence: TGTGCCAGCAGTCCGAATTCCTACGAGCAGTACTTC. It translates to CASSPNSYEQYF.

The rearrangement joins TRBV5-6 to TRBJ2-1, with TRBD1 identical over 7 bases. CDR3 length equals 16 residues. V shed 4 bases and J 1 base; nucleotides not matched to a gene: 8. Germline V CDR1 and CDR2: SGHDT, YYEEEE. The CDR3 bases are TGTGCCAGCAGCCTTTTTTGGACAGGTTCCTACAATGAGCAGTTCTTC. Its translation: CASSLFWTGSYNEQFF.

There are a few counts of this clonotype. The chain employs TRBV3-1 and TRBJ2-7; 11 nucleotides line up with TRBD1. The germline V gene encodes CDR1 LGHDT and CDR2 YNNKEL (reference sequence). The CDR3 length is 14 residues. V trimming: 4 bases; J trimming: 3 bases; junction bases outside the gene matches: 2. For the CDR3, the DNA is TGTGCCAGCAGCCTCGGGACAGGGGGCTACGAGCAGTACTTC. Its protein is CASSLGTGGYEQYF.

This sequence joins TRBV20-1 and TRBJ2-1; no firm D call. Germline CDR1 reads DFQATT; CDR2 reads SNEGSKA (reference sequence). This CDR3 spans 14 amino acids. V was shortened by 6 bases and J by 3 bases, with 15 bases between the two germline ends. DNA of the CDR3: TGCAGTGCACCCCCTAGAACCTTCTACAATGAGCAGTTCTTC. Protein product: CSAPPRTFYNEQFF.

The chain is built from TRBV12-3 or TRBV12-4 and TRBJ1-1; D is perhaps TRBD1 (5 bases). Trimming shortened V by 2 bases and J by 0 bases, and 13 bases separated the two germline ends. The CDR3 extends over 16 amino acids. The CDR3 here is CASSLWDPRMNTEAFF. The CDR3 DNA follows: TGTGCCAGCAGTTTATGGGACCCGAGAATGAACACTGAAGCTTTCTTT.

The genes are TRBV2 and TRBJ2-2; D may be TRBD1 (5 bases). Germline V CDR1 and CDR2: SNHLY, FYNNEI. The CDR3 sequence is 16 residues long. V was trimmed by 2 bases and J by 2 bases, leaving 12 bases between them. The CDR3 sequence is CASSEFVTANTGELFF. CDR3 nucleotides: TGTGCCAGCAGTGAATTTGTGACAGCAAACACCGGGGAGCTGTTTTTT.

The CDR3 DNA reads TGCAGTGCCGCCTTTTCTAGCACAGATACGCAGTATTTT. Translating it yields CSAAFSSTDTQYF. The gene calls are TRBV20-1 and TRBJ2-3, with D unclear. V gave up 6 bases and J gave up 0 bases, with 10 bases separating them. This CDR3 has 13 amino acids. CDR1 is DFQATT, CDR2 SNEGSKA, per germline (reference sequence).

The chain couples TRBV6-2 or TRBV6-3 to TRBJ2-7, with D possibly matching TRBD2 (5 bases). V dropped 6 bases and J dropped 0 bases, with 18 bases sitting between them. The germline V gene encodes CDR1 MNHEY and CDR2 SVGEGT. This CDR3 is built from 16 residues. The CDR3 bases are TGTGCCAGCAGCCGCATCAGCGGCTCCAGCTCCTACGAGCAGTACTTC. Translated, it gives CASSRISGSSSYEQYF.

This clonotype was observed a handful of times. The V call is TRBV28, the J call TRBJ2-1, with 9 nucleotides matching TRBD2. J lost 7 bases, V lost 5 bases, and 12 bases had no gene match. The CDR3 runs to 16 residues. Germline values: CDR1 MDHEN, CDR2 SYDVKM. As DNA, the CDR3 is TGTGCCAGCAGTCGAACCCAAGCGGGAGGTCCGAATGAGCAGTTCTTC. Amino acids: CASSRTQAGGPNEQFF.

This clonotype appeared a single time. J is TRBJ1-4 and V is TRBV9; D remains ambiguous. CDR1 is SGDLS and CDR2 is YYNGEE in the germline V gene. The CDR3 consists of 15 residues. V was trimmed by 4 bases and J by 0 bases, leaving 10 bases between them. The CDR3 nucleotides are TGTGCCAGCAGCCCCGGGTTTACAACTAATGAAAAACTGTTTTTT. It specifies CASSPGFTTNEKLFF.

The chain recombines TRBV12-5 with TRBJ1-2, with no clear D. The germline V gene encodes CDR1 LGHNT and CDR2 FRNRAP. V was pared by 3 bases and J by 0 bases, with 17 bases between. The CDR3 length is 17 residues. The DNA of the CDR3 is TGTGCTAGTGGTTTAGGAACGTCCAGTAGAACTAACTATGGCTACACCTTC. It encodes CASGLGTSSRTNYGYTF.